What follows describes a single T cell receptor (beta chain). The germline CDR1 and CDR2 sequences are SGHTA and FQGNSA. Trimming took 5 bases from V and 7 from J; bases not matched to a gene: 4. CDR3 length: 13 residues. This sample stems from a study of blood T cell repertoires in COVID-19. Overall study: T cells, B-cell-depleted T cells, or PBMCs provided the cDNA or gDNA that served as material.

In the authors' methods: Amplification with reference gene primers provided the estimates of nucleated cell counts. Produced via immunoSEQ multiplex PCR; TCRdb's table is partial and in-frame only. V, J and clone size are taken as reported in that table, and D and trimming were inferred from the DNA itself. The sample lists over 45,000 clones, around four fifths occurring once. The genes are TRBV7-2 and TRBJ1-2; 10 bases are a match to TRBD1. This TCR derives from a woman older than 75 with acute or convalescent COVID-19. Input material: peripheral blood. The CDR3 sequence: CASSKDRGVGYTF. For the CDR3, the DNA is TGTGCCAGCAGCAAGGACAGGGGGGTTGGCTACACCTTC.